The 15 T cell receptor beta chains given below trace back to one sample, sequenced in a study of T cell responses to AZD1222 COVID-19 vaccine. Assay used: immunoSEQ multiplex PCR; TCRdb lists only in-frame clones, some missing. The table records approximately 130,000 clones, roughly 89% of them present only once. Here the sequenced sample was peripheral blood, taken on day 0 of AZD1222 vaccination. Source of these receptors: an adult in good health.

The rearrangement links TRBV6-5 to TRBJ1-4; 7 positions agree with TRBD1. The CDR3 spans 13 residues. J lost 8 bases, V lost 5 bases, and 5 bases had no gene match. Germline loops: CDR1 MNHEY, CDR2 SVGAGI. CDR3 sequence: CASSNRGQEKLFF. For the CDR3, the DNA is TGTGCCAGCAGTAACAGGGGTCAGGAAAAACTGTTTTTT.

This sequence joins TRBV3-1 (or the pseudogene TRBV3-2) and TRBJ2-7, with D perhaps TRBD1 (5 bases). The CDR3 is 14 residues long. V gave up 4 bases and J gave up 0 bases, with 10 bases separating them. Per germline, CDR1 LGHDT and CDR2 YNNKEL (reference sequence). Here the CDR3 DNA reads TGTGCCAGCAGCCCCCCAGGGTACTCCTACGAGCAGTACTTC. Protein product: CASSPPGYSYEQYF.

This sequence joins TRBV3-1 (or the pseudogene TRBV3-2) and TRBJ2-1, with 8 bases fitting TRBD2. This CDR3 is 16 amino acids long. Germline CDR1 reads LGHDT; CDR2 reads YNNKEL (reference sequence). V shed 4 bases, J shed 5 bases, and the junction held 10 bases outside the gene matches. CDR3 protein: CASSPRGTREDNEQFF. CDR3 nucleotides: TGTGCCAGCAGCCCCCGGGGGACTAGGGAGGACAATGAGCAGTTCTTC.

A few counts support this clone. The CDR3 sequence is CAWSAGSGYNQPQHF. CDR3 nucleotides: TGTGCCTGGAGTGCGGGCAGTGGCTACAATCAGCCCCAGCATTTT. The V call is TRBV30, the J call TRBJ1-5, with unresolved D. CDR1 GTSNPN and CDR2 SVGIG come from the germline V gene (reference sequence). The CDR3 length is 15 residues. Trimming removed 1 base from V and 3 bases from J, with 13 bases in between.

This chain links TRBV5-1 with TRBJ2-7, with TRBD2 identical over 8 bases. Germline CDR1 and CDR2: SGHRS and YFSETQ. The CDR3 sequence is 16 residues long. J was trimmed by 4 bases and V by 0 bases; bases with no gene match: 9. The CDR3 DNA follows: TGCGCCAGCAGCTTGGTTTCAGGGACTAGTTTGTACGAGCAGTACTTC. Its translation: CASSLVSGTSLYEQYF. The variable domain in full, completed from reference TRBV5-1 and TRBJ2-7, reads KAGVTQTPRYLIKTRGQQVTLSCSPISGHRSVSWYQQTPGQGLQFLFEYFSETQRNKGNFPGRFSGRQFSNSRSEMNVSTLELGDSALYLCASSLVSGTSLYEQYFGPGTRLTVT.

CDR3 in amino acids: CASSLAAASITGETQYF. The DNA for the CDR3 is TGTGCCAGCAGCTTAGCTGCGGCCTCTATAACAGGAGAGACCCAGTACTTC. The chain carries TRBV7-2 and TRBJ2-5, with D tentatively TRBD1 (5 bases). The CDR3 extends over 17 amino acids. V shed 0 bases and J shed 4 bases, with 18 bases lying between them. Looked up from germline, CDR1 is SGHTA and CDR2 is FQGNSA.

The chain carries TRBV5-6 and TRBJ1-4; D is uncertain. V dropped 4 bases and J dropped 4 bases, with 14 bases sitting between them. Germline V gene sequence: CDR1 SGHDT, CDR2 YYEEEE. This CDR3 is 15 amino acids long. The CDR3 protein is CASSHWGGFNEKLFF. The CDR3 coding sequence is TGTGCCAGCAGCCATTGGGGAGGGTTTAATGAAAAACTGTTTTTT.

This clone was picked up a small number of times. The chain combines TRBV12-3 or TRBV12-4 with TRBJ1-1; no reliable D call. V lost 3 bases to trimming and J lost 4 bases, with 6 bases between them. CDR3 length: 12 residues. In DNA, the CDR3 is TGTGCCAGCAGTTTCGTACGCACTGAAGCTTTCTTT. Amino acids: CASSFVRTEAFF.

The chain joins TRBV7-3 to TRBJ2-5, with a tentative D call TRBD2 (6 bases). Germline CDR1 SGHTA, CDR2 FQGTGA. V was pared by 5 bases and J by 5 bases, with 12 bases between. The CDR3 runs to 13 residues. CDR3: CASSGGWQETQYF. The CDR3 DNA sequence: TGTGCCAGCAGCGGGGGGTGGCAGGAGACCCAGTACTTC.

The V gene is TRBV6-2 or TRBV6-3, the J gene TRBJ2-7, with 9 positions matching TRBD1. This CDR3 has 15 amino acids. J gave up 3 bases and V 5 bases, and 8 bases lay outside the gene matches. Germline V lookup: CDR1 MNHEY, CDR2 SVGEGT. Here the CDR3 reads CASSGTGTGLYEQYF. CDR3 coding DNA: TGTGCCAGCAGTGGCACCGGGACAGGGCTCTACGAGCAGTACTTC.

This chain uses TRBV19 with TRBJ1-5, with TRBD1 matching over 7 bases. CDR3 size: 15 residues. Germline CDR1 and CDR2: LNHDA and SQIVND (reference sequence). V gave up 6 bases and J gave up 4 bases; unmatched junction bases: 9. Here the CDR3 reads CASRQDGTVNQPQHF. CDR3 nucleotides: TGTGCCAGTAGACAGGATGGGACAGTGAATCAGCCCCAGCATTTT.

This rearrangement joins TRBV9 to TRBJ2-5; 10 bases fit TRBD1. The germline V gene encodes CDR1 SGDLS and CDR2 YYNGEE. The CDR3 extends over 14 amino acids. V was pared by 7 bases and J by 4 bases, with 7 bases of the junction left unmatched. The CDR3 reads CASQPGQGLETQYF. The CDR3 coding sequence is TGTGCCAGCCAACCGGGACAGGGGTTAGAGACCCAGTACTTC.

The V gene is TRBV19, the J gene TRBJ2-6; perhaps TRBD2 as D (6 bases). This CDR3 has 18 residues. The germline CDR1 and CDR2 sequences are LNHDA and SQIVND (reference sequence). V was cut by 1 base and J by 4 bases, with 17 bases left in between. The CDR3 region has the DNA TGTGCCAGTAGTATAGCCCTTGTCGGAGGGTCGGGGGCCAACGTCCTGACTTTC. This encodes CASSIALVGGSGANVLTF.

The chain links TRBV11-3 to TRBJ2-1; D tentatively reads TRBD1 or TRBD2 (6 bases each). The V gene lost 1 base and the J gene lost 6 bases, with 16 bases spanning the gap. Germline V lookup: CDR1 SGHNT, CDR2 YENEEA. The CDR3 extends over 16 amino acids. The CDR3 region has the DNA TGTGCCAGCAGCTTAGCGGGGGCCGCAGTCCGCAATGAGCAGTTCTTC. The encoded protein is CASSLAGAAVRNEQFF.

This clone was recorded only once. The chain employs TRBV25-1 and TRBJ2-3, with TRBD2 identical over 8 bases. This CDR3 contains 16 residues. Germline assignment: CDR1 MGHDK and CDR2 SYGVNS. The V gene end was trimmed by 6 bases and the J gene end by 3 bases; junction bases not matched to a gene: 11. DNA for the CDR3: TGTGCCAGCAGCCCAAACGGCGGGGGGTCGACAGATACGCAGTATTTT. Amino acids: CASSPNGGGSTDTQYF.